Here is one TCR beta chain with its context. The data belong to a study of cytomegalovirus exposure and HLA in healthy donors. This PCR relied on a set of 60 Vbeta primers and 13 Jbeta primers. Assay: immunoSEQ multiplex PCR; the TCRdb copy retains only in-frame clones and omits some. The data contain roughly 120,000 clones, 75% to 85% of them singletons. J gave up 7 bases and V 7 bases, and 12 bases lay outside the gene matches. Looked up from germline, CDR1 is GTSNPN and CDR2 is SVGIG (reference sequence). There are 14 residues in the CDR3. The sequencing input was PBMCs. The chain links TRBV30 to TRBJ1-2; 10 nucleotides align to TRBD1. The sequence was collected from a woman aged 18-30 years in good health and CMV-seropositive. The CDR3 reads CALRGQGQIGGYTF. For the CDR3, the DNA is TGTGCCTTAAGGGGACAGGGGCAAATCGGTGGCTACACCTTC.